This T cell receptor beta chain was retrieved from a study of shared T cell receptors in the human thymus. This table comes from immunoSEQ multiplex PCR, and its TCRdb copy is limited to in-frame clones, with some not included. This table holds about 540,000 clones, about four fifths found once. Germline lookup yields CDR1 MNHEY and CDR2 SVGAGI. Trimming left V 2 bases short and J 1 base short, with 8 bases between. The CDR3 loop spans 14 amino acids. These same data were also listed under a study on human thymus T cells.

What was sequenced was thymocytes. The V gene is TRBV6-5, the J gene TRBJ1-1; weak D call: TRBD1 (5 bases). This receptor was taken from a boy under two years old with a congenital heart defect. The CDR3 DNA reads TGTGCCAGCAGTTACGATACAGGGAACACTGAAGCTTTCTTT. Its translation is CASSYDTGNTEAFF.